Listed below are T cell receptor beta chains from one sample, sequenced in a study of Graves' ophthalmopathy and Graves' hyperthyroidism. TCRdb re-called the multiplex PCR reads with MiXCR, one entry per CDR3 protein. Among some 350,000 distinct CDR3 sequences listed, about a sixth were seen once. The sequencing sample was made of peripheral blood. These receptors were obtained from an adult woman with stable Graves' hyperthyroidism. Both conserved end residues are part of each CDR3. D genes are given only for firm matches. Where a row states a size, it is once, few, many or the class of an expanded clone; other rows omit it.

j_call,v_call,d_call,clone_size,cdr3_nt,cdr3_aa
TRBJ2-3,TRBV9,NA,few,TGTGCCAGCAGCCTAGACTCTAACACAGATACGCAGTATTTT,CASSLDSNTDTQYF
TRBJ1-3,TRBV27,NA,few,TGTGCCAGCAGTAACGGAGTCCCCAGCTCTGGAAACACCATATATTTT,CASSNGVPSSGNTIYF
TRBJ2-7,TRBV28,NA,NA,TGTGCCAGCATCCAGGGGGGAGGGATATACGAGCAGTACTTC,CASIQGGGIYEQYF
TRBJ1-1,TRBV7-2,TRBD1,many,TGTGCCAGCAGCCCATACGCTTGGGGGACAGACACCATGAACACTGAAGCTTTCTTT,CASSPYAWGTDTMNTEAFF
TRBJ1-1,TRBV10-3,NA,many,TGTGCCATCAGTGAGTCGAAAGGGGTGGTCACTGAAGCTTTCTTT,CAISESKGVVTEAFF
TRBJ2-7,TRBV20-1,TRBD1,NA,TGCAGTGCTAGAGATGCGGGGACAGGGAGGTACGAGCAGTACTTC,CSARDAGTGRYEQYF
TRBJ2-7,TRBV12-3/TRBV12-4,NA,NA,TGTGCCAGCAGTTCAACCCCCTACACCAGCTCCTACGAGCAGTACTTC,CASSSTPYTSSYEQYF
TRBJ2-7,TRBV15,NA,many,TGTGCCACCGGATCGGACTTTAAACCCTACGAGCAGTACTTC,CATGSDFKPYEQYF
TRBJ2-7,TRBV10-2,NA,many,TGCGCCAGCAGTGCGAGAACAGGCTACGAGCAGTACTTC,CASSARTGYEQYF
TRBJ2-5,TRBV7-9,NA,many,TGTGCCAGCAGCTTAGACAGGCCTCAGGACCGGTGGTGGGAGACCCAGTACTTC,CASSLDRPQDRWWETQYF
TRBJ1-1,TRBV6-1,NA,NA,TGTGCCAGCAATAAAGGACAGAACACTGAAGCTTTCTTT,CASNKGQNTEAFF
TRBJ1-5,TRBV19,NA,few,TGTGCCAGTACGGACACAAATAGCAATCAGCCCCAGCATTTT,CASTDTNSNQPQHF
TRBJ2-5,TRBV27,NA,many,TGTGCCAGCAGTAGTCCGCGAGAGACCCAGTACTTC,CASSSPRETQYF
TRBJ1-5,TRBV7-2,NA,many,TGTGCCAGCAGCCCCCGGGGAGGGGACAATCAGCCCCAGCATTTT,CASSPRGGDNQPQHF
TRBJ1-5,TRBV27,TRBD1,many,TGTGCCAGCAGCATCCAGGGGGGCAATCAGCCCCAGCATTTT,CASSIQGGNQPQHF
TRBJ2-7,TRBV4-1,NA,many,TGCGCCAGCAGCACCCCCGACGGGTACGAGCAGTACTTC,CASSTPDGYEQYF
TRBJ1-2,TRBV2,TRBD1,many,TGTGCCAGCAGTTCCGGGACAGGTGTTTTTAACTATGGCTACACCTTC,CASSSGTGVFNYGYTF
TRBJ1-1,TRBV18,TRBD1,NA,TGTGCCAGCTCACCCGGGACAGGCCGCACTGAAGCTTTCTTT,CASSPGTGRTEAFF
TRBJ2-2,TRBV19,TRBD1,many,TGTGCCAGTATCCAGACAGGGGGGATACCCGGGGAGCTGTTTTTT,CASIQTGGIPGELFF
TRBJ2-5,TRBV12-3/TRBV12-4,TRBD1,many,TGTGCCAGCAGTTCCTCGACAGGGCGGATGGGGGAGACCCAGTACTTC,CASSSSTGRMGETQYF
TRBJ2-5,TRBV2,TRBD1,NA,TGTGCCAGCAGTGACAGGACAGGGCGAGAGACCCAGTACTTC,CASSDRTGRETQYF
TRBJ2-2,TRBV7-3,NA,many,TGTGCCAGCAGCTCCCGCGGGCCGCACACCGGGGAGCTGTTTTTT,CASSSRGPHTGELFF
TRBJ1-1,TRBV7-9,NA,many,TGTGCCAGCAGCTTAGAGTTCCGAACTGAAGCTTTCTTT,CASSLEFRTEAFF
TRBJ1-1,TRBV20-1,NA,many,TGCAGTGCTAGAGATTCGGGCAGGGTAAACACTGAAGCTTTCTTT,CSARDSGRVNTEAFF
TRBJ1-1,TRBV28,TRBD1,many,TGTGCCAGCAGTTTTGGGACAGCCCTTCCTAGGGCTGAAGCTTTCTTT,CASSFGTALPRAEAFF
TRBJ1-5,TRBV9,NA,many,TGTGCCAGCACCGGACAAGAAAATCAGCCCCAGCATTTT,CASTGQENQPQHF
TRBJ2-2,TRBV19,TRBD2,many,TGTGCCAGTGGAAAGCGGGAGGGCCACGCCGGGGAGCTGTTTTTT,CASGKREGHAGELFF
TRBJ2-2,TRBV28,TRBD1,NA,TGTGCCAGCAGTCGATTCTTAGGGGGCGGCACCGGGGAGCTGTTTTTT,CASSRFLGGGTGELFF
TRBJ2-7,TRBV6-5,NA,many,TGTGCCAGCAGTTACCAGGGGACAAACGACGAGCAGTACTTC,CASSYQGTNDEQYF
TRBJ1-1,TRBV12-5,NA,many,TGTGCTAGTGGTTTGGTACTGGGGGGGCGAGACAGGATCCCGCTCGAAGCTTTCTTT,CASGLVLGGRDRIPLEAFF
TRBJ1-6,TRBV6-1,NA,many,TGTGCCAGCCTCCCTGTCCGGGATTATAATTCACCCCTCCACTTT,CASLPVRDYNSPLHF
TRBJ1-5,TRBV6-5,NA,many,TGTGCCAGCAGAGGACACACGAAAGGCTATTATAGCAATCAGCCCCAGCATTTT,CASRGHTKGYYSNQPQHF
TRBJ1-6,TRBV2,NA,many,TGTGCCAGCAGTGGTGGGGACGTTTTCTATTCACCCCTCCACTTT,CASSGGDVFYSPLHF
TRBJ2-5,TRBV6-1,NA,many,TGTGCCAGCAGATCTCAGGGGGAGACCCAGTACTTC,CASRSQGETQYF
TRBJ2-7,TRBV10-3,NA,NA,TGTGCCATCAGTGAGTCCTTTGACGAGCAGTGGTTC,CAISESFDEQWF
TRBJ2-7,TRBV20-1,TRBD2,once,TGCAGTGCCTACCGACTAGCGGCGGAGTACGAGCAGTACTTC,CSAYRLAAEYEQYF
TRBJ2-5,TRBV12-3/TRBV12-4,TRBD2,NA,TGTGCCAGCAGTTTACGGAGCGGGAGACGGGAAGAGACCCAGTACTTC,CASSLRSGRREETQYF
TRBJ2-7,TRBV11-1,TRBD2,many,TGTGCCAGCAGCCAAACCGATAGCGGGAGGATGTCCTACGAGCAGTACTTC,CASSQTDSGRMSYEQYF
TRBJ2-2,TRBV7-8,NA,once,TGTGCCAGCAGCTTAGTTAACGCGAACACCGGGGAGCTGTTTTTT,CASSLVNANTGELFF
TRBJ2-2,TRBV7-2,TRBD2,NA,TGTGCCAGCAGCTTGCCGACTAGCGGGACCGGGGAGCTGTTTTTT,CASSLPTSGTGELFF
TRBJ2-7,TRBV30,NA,few,TGTGCCTGGAGTTGGGTACTAGCAAACGAGCAGTACTTC,CAWSWVLANEQYF
TRBJ2-7,TRBV15,NA,once,TGTGCCACCAGCATAGGCAGTACCTACGAGCAGTACTTC,CATSIGSTYEQYF
TRBJ2-7,TRBV6-1,TRBD2,many,TGTGCCAGCAGGTCGGGCGGTGGGAGGGCCGGCTACGAGCAGTACTTC,CASRSGGGRAGYEQYF
TRBJ2-4,TRBV28,NA,many,TGTGCCAGCAGCCACGGACAGTTAGCCAAAAACATTCAGTACTTC,CASSHGQLAKNIQYF
TRBJ2-5,TRBV19,NA,few,TGTGCCAGTAGTAGATCTAAATGGGAGCCCAAGCAGGCCCAGTACTTC,CASSRSKWEPKQAQYF
TRBJ2-2,TRBV10-2,TRBD2,NA,TGCGCCAGCGGTGGACTAGCGGGAGGGATCGGGGAGCTGTTTTTT,CASGGLAGGIGELFF
TRBJ1-6,TRBV11-2,NA,many,TGTGCCAGCAGTTGGGCCACTTCTAGTTCACCCCTCCACTTT,CASSWATSSSPLHF